This is a list of T cell receptor beta chains from one sample in a study of technical replicates of blood from several donors. The repertoire was sequenced with immunoSEQ multiplex PCR; TCRdb's copy has only in-frame clones and lacks some. The table includes tens of thousands of clones, about 94% detected once. Sequenced input: PBMCs. The receptors come from a human donor in good health. Some clones in this sample may be carry-over from other donors' samples. CDR3s include the opening cysteine and the closing phenylalanine or tryptophan.

j_gene | v_gene | CDR3aa
TRBJ2-7 | TRBV7-4 | CASSLASDRGHEQYF
TRBJ2-7 | TRBV19 | CASSPGTVYEQYF
TRBJ2-7 | TRBV6-1 | CASRRDRGSYEQYF
TRBJ2-2 | TRBV7-3 | CASSLTRGLVTGELFF
TRBJ2-1 | TRBV25-1 | CASSTTGTSGDNEQFF
TRBJ2-2 | TRBV11-2 | CASSLDRAPGELFF
TRBJ1-2 | TRBV15 | CATSSHGQGVLNSYGYTF
TRBJ1-2 | TRBV7-2 | CASSQGSGYGYTF
TRBJ1-3 | TRBV6-4 | CASSAGQGVENTIYF
TRBJ1-2 | TRBV6-1 | CASRDRGTYYGYTF